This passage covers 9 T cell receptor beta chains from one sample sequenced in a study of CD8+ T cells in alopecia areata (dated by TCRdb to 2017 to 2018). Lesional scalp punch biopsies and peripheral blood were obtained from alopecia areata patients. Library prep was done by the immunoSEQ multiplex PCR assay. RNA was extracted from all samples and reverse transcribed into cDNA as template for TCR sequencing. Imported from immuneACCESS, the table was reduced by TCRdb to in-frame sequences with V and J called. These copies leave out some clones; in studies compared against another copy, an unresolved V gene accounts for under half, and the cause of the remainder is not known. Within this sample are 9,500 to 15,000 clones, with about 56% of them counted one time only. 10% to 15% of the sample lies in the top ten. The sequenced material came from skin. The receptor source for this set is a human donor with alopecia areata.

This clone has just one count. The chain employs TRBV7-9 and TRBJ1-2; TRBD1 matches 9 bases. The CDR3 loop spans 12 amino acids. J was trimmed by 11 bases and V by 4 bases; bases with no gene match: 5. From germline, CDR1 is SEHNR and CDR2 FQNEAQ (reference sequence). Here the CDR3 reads CASSSIQGAYTF. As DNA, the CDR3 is TGTGCCAGCAGCTCAATACAGGGGGCATACACCTTC.

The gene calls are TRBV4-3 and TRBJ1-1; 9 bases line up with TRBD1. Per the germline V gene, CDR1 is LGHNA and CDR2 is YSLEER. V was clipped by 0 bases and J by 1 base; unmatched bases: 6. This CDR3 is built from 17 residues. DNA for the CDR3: TGCGCCAGCAGCCAAGACAGAGTGACAGGGGGGAACACTGAAGCTTTCTTT. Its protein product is CASSQDRVTGGNTEAFF.

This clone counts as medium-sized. The CDR3 reads CASSHSSSYEQYF. CDR3 nucleotide sequence: TGTGCCAGCAGCCATTCGTCCTCCTACGAGCAGTACTTC. The gene calls are TRBV9 and TRBJ2-7; D not certain. The CDR3 has 13 amino acids. Germline CDR1 SGDLS, CDR2 YYNGEE. Trimming took off 4 bases at V and 0 bases at J, with 8 bases between the two ends.

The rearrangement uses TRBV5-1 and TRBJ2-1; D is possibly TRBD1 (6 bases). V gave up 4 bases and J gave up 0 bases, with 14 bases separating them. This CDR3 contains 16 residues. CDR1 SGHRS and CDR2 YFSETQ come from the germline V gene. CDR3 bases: TGCGCCAGCAGCGACGGACAGCCTGACTCCTACAATGAGCAGTTCTTC. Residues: CASSDGQPDSYNEQFF. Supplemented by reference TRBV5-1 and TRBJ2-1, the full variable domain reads KAGVTQTPRYLIKTRGQQVTLSCSPISGHRSVSWYQQTPGQGLQFLFEYFSETQRNKGNFPGRFSGRQFSNSRSEMNVSTLELGDSALYLCASSDGQPDSYNEQFFGPGTRLTVL.

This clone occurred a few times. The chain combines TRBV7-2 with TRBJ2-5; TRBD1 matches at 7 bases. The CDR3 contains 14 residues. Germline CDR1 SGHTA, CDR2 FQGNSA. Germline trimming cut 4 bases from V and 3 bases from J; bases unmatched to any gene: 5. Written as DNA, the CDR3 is TGTGCCAGCAGCTCCATCGACAGGGAAGAGACCCAGTACTTC. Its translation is CASSSIDREETQYF. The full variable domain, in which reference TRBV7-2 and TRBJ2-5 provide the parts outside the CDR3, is GAGVSQSPSNKVTEKGKDVELRCDPISGHTALYWYRQSLGQGLEFLIYFQGNSAPDKSGLPSDRFSAERTGGSVSTLTIQRTQQEDSAVYLCASSSIDREETQYFGPGTRLLVL.

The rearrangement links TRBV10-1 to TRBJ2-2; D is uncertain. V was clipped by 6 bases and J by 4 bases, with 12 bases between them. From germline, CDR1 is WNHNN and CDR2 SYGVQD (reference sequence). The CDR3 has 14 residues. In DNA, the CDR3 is TGCGCCAGCAGCCCCGAAGGGTTCACCGGGGAGCTGTTTTTT. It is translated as CASSPEGFTGELFF.

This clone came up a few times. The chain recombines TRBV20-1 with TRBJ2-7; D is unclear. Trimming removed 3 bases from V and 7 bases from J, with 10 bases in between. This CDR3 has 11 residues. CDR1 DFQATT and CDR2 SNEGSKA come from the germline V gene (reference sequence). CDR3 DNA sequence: TGCAGTGCTAGGGACCCTACAGAGCAGTACTTC. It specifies CSARDPTEQYF.

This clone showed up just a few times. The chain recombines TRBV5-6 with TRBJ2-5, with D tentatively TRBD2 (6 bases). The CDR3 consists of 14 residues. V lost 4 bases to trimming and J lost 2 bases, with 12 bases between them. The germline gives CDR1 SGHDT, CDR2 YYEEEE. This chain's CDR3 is CASSPSGVQETQYF. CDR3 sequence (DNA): TGTGCCAGCAGCCCCTCGGGAGTACAAGAGACCCAGTACTTC.

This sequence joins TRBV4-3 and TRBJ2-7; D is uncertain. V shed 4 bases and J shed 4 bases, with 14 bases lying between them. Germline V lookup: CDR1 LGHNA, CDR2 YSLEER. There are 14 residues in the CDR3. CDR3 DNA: TGCGCCAGCAGCCCCGGCCCGGGCCAATACGAGCAGTACTTC. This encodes CASSPGPGQYEQYF.